Shown below are 7 T cell receptor beta chains from a single sample sequenced in a study of blood T cell repertoires in COVID-19. TCRdb keeps only in-frame clones here, not all; method: immunoSEQ multiplex PCR. The repertoire includes a few hundred thousand clones, 88% of them detected once, and over 10% sits in the top ten. Sequencing used peripheral blood. These receptors came from a woman between 45 and 60 years old with COVID-19, enrolled during active disease.

V is TRBV29-1 and J is TRBJ1-1; possible D gene TRBD1, 5 bases. CDR3 length equals 12 residues. Germline CDR1 SQVTM, CDR2 ANQGSEA. The V end lost 4 bases, the J end lost 0 bases, and 6 bases lay between the germline ends. DNA of the CDR3: TGCAGCGTTGCAGGGTTGAACACTGAAGCTTTCTTT. This translates into CSVAGLNTEAFF.

This rearrangement joins TRBV11-2 to TRBJ2-1; 9 bases align to TRBD2. The CDR3 totals 17 residues. J gave up 3 bases and V 2 bases, and 8 bases lay outside the gene matches. Germline assignment: CDR1 SGHAT and CDR2 FQNNGV. The DNA for the CDR3 is TGTGCCAGCAGCTTACGGCCTAGCGGGACTTTCTACAATGAGCAGTTCTTC. It translates to CASSLRPSGTFYNEQFF. The whole variable domain, remainder taken from reference TRBV11-2 and TRBJ2-1, is EAGVAQSPRYKIIEKRQSVAFWCNPISGHATLYWYQQILGQGPKLLIQFQNNGVVDDSQLPKDRFSAERLKGVDSTLKIQPAKLEDSAVYLCASSLRPSGTFYNEQFFGPGTRLTVL.

The chain links TRBV6-6 to TRBJ1-5; TRBD1 matches at 8 bases. The J segment lost 4 bases and the V segment lost 6 bases, leaving 8 bases of the junction unmatched. The germline CDR1 and CDR2 sequences are MNHNY and SVGAGI (reference sequence). This CDR3 contains 15 residues. Here the CDR3 DNA reads TGTGCCAGCAGCCGGTCAGGGGGCTCAAATCAGCCCCAGCATTTT. This sequence encodes CASSRSGGSNQPQHF.

The chain recombines TRBV18 with TRBJ2-4; D remains ambiguous. Germline V gene sequence: CDR1 KGHSH, CDR2 LQKENI. Trimming pared 1 base from V and 5 bases from J, leaving 3 bases between. The CDR3 covers 12 residues. The chain's CDR3 is CASSPQQNIQYF. In nucleotides, the CDR3 is TGTGCCAGCTCACCACAGCAAAACATTCAGTACTTC.

CDR3 sequence: CAWSDRPTGELFF. DNA of the CDR3: TGTGCCTGGTCGGACAGGCCGACCGGGGAGCTGTTTTTT. The chain employs TRBV30 and TRBJ2-2; 7 bases match TRBD1. The CDR3 runs to 13 residues. Germline V gene data show CDR1 as GTSNPN and CDR2 as SVGIG (reference sequence). With 5 bases clipped from V and 5 bases from J, the junction kept 5 bases outside the gene matches.

CDR3 sequence (DNA): TGTGCCAGCTCACCGGCACCGGGAAGCGGAGACACTGAAGCTTTCTTT. Amino acids: CASSPAPGSGDTEAFF. The chain links TRBV18 to TRBJ1-1; D is undetermined. The CDR3 sequence is 16 residues long. V lost 3 bases to trimming and J lost 3 bases, with 17 bases between them. CDR1 and CDR2 (germline): KGHSH, LQKENI. Looking up the rest from reference TRBV18 and TRBJ1-1 gives the full variable domain: NAGVMQNPRHLVRRRGQEARLRCSPMKGHSHVYWYRQLPEEGLKFMVYLQKENIIDESGMPKERFSAEFPKEGPSILRIQQVVRGDSAAYFCASSPAPGSGDTEAFFGQGTRLTVV.

V and J are TRBV27 and TRBJ1-5; tentative D call: TRBD1 (5 bases). Germline CDR1 MNHEY, CDR2 SMNVEV (reference sequence). The CDR3 consists of 15 residues. The V gene lost 5 bases and the J gene lost 6 bases, with 17 bases spanning the gap. This CDR3 reads CASSTGLGRGQPQHF. CDR3 DNA: TGTGCCAGCAGTACGGGCCTCGGGAGGGGTCAGCCCCAGCATTTT.